The rows below give T cell receptor beta chains drawn from one sample of a study of blood T cell repertoires in COVID-19. The protocol was immunoSEQ multiplex PCR, while the TCRdb copy is restricted to in-frame clones and leaves out a portion. The repertoire holds roughly 180,000 clones, with roughly 86% as singletons. Sample: peripheral blood. The receptors derive from a woman in her 30s with active or convalescent COVID-19. Both conserved end residues are part of each CDR3. The order of the fields is J gene, clone size, V gene, D gene, CDR3 DNA, CDR3 protein. A D gene is named only where the DNA matches it firmly. Some rows have no size entry. The others give once, few or many, or a class for an expanded clone.

TRBJ2-7	-	TRBV11-2	TRBD1	TGTGCCAGCAGCTCCTCGGGACAGTCCTACGAGCAGTACTTC	CASSSSGQSYEQYF
TRBJ1-2	once	TRBV4-2	-	TGTGCCAGCAGCACTCCGGGGGAGCGGTATAACTATGGCTACACCTTC	CASSTPGERYNYGYTF
TRBJ1-2	-	TRBV12-3/TRBV12-4	-	TGTGCCAGCAGTTTACAGGGTAAGGGCTACACCTTC	CASSLQGKGYTF
TRBJ1-6	-	TRBV10-3	TRBD1	TGTGCCATCAGGGAGACAGGGGGACATAATTCACCCCTCCACTTT	CAIRETGGHNSPLHF
TRBJ1-5	-	TRBV24-1	-	TGTGCCACCAGTGATACCCGGACAGGCAATCAGCCCCAGCATTTT	CATSDTRTGNQPQHF
TRBJ1-5	-	TRBV18	-	TGTGCCAGCTCACCTGCAGGGGATAGCAATCAGCCCCAGCATTTT	CASSPAGDSNQPQHF
TRBJ2-5	-	TRBV19	TRBD2	TGTGCCAGTAGCCCTGTCCGGAGCGGGAGAAGGGAGACCCAGTACTTC	CASSPVRSGRRETQYF
TRBJ1-1	many	TRBV2	-	TGTGCCAGCACCGCGGGCGAGAACACTGAAGCTTTCTTT	CASTAGENTEAFF
TRBJ2-3	-	TRBV27	-	TGTGCCAGCAGTTTATCGATCTCAACGCGCAGGGCAGATACGCAGTATTTT	CASSLSISTRRADTQYF
TRBJ1-6	-	TRBV7-9	-	TGTGCCAGCAGCTCAGAACAGGGATATAATTCACCCCTCCACTTT	CASSSEQGYNSPLHF
TRBJ2-2	once	TRBV25-1	-	TGTGCCAGCAGTCCAAGGACAGAGAACACCGGGGAGCTGTTTTTT	CASSPRTENTGELFF
TRBJ1-2	-	TRBV18	TRBD1	TGTGCCAGCTCATTAGGGACAGGGCGCACATATGGCTACACCTTC	CASSLGTGRTYGYTF
TRBJ2-5	-	TRBV5-4	-	TGTGCCAGCAGCCCTGGTGGCGGGAAGGTGGAGACCCAGTACTTC	CASSPGGGKVETQYF
TRBJ2-1	-	TRBV5-1	TRBD2	TGCGCCAGCAGCAAGGGACTAGCAGAAGGCTGGAATGAGCAGTTCTTC	CASSKGLAEGWNEQFF
TRBJ1-4	-	TRBV19	TRBD1	TGTGCCAGTAGTAGCGGGACAGGAGGGGATGAAAAACTGTTTTTT	CASSSGTGGDEKLFF
TRBJ1-1	once	TRBV14	-	TGTGCCAGCAGCCAAGTCAGGGGACGTGGTATAGCTGAAGCTTTCTTT	CASSQVRGRGIAEAFF
TRBJ1-2	-	TRBV19	-	TGTGCCAGTAGTAGGAGGGACTATGGCTACACCTTC	CASSRRDYGYTF
TRBJ1-5	-	TRBV2	TRBD1	TGTGCCAGCAGTCGGGACAGGCATAGCAATCAGCCCCAGCATTTT	CASSRDRHSNQPQHF
TRBJ2-7	-	TRBV6-6	-	TGTGCCAGCATCGCGGCACAGGGAGTCTACGAGCAGTACTTC	CASIAAQGVYEQYF
TRBJ2-1	-	TRBV11-2	-	TGTGCCAGCAGCCGACCCACCCCGACAGTTTTCAATGAGCAGTTCTTC	CASSRPTPTVFNEQFF
TRBJ1-2	once	TRBV19	TRBD1	TGTGCCAGTAGCCGGGACAGCTATGGCTACACCTTC	CASSRDSYGYTF
TRBJ2-4	-	TRBV18	-	TGTGCCAGCTCACCGGCAGGGGCACAAAACATTCAGTACTTC	CASSPAGAQNIQYF
TRBJ1-1	-	TRBV4-1	TRBD1	TGCGCCAGCAGCCCCCGGGACAGGTTGAACACTGAAGCTTTCTTT	CASSPRDRLNTEAFF
TRBJ1-5	-	TRBV7-2	-	TGTGCCAGCAGCTTAGGAATTAGGGGCGACAATCAGCCCCAGCATTTT	CASSLGIRGDNQPQHF
TRBJ2-1	-	TRBV18	TRBD1	TGTGCCAGCTCATCTAGGACAGGGAGGTCCTACAATGAGCAGTTCTTC	CASSSRTGRSYNEQFF
TRBJ2-3	-	TRBV28	TRBD2	TGTGCCAGCAGTTGGCCGGGGAGGGGCACAGATACGCAGTATTTT	CASSWPGRGTDTQYF
TRBJ1-3	once	TRBV15	-	TGTGCCACCAGCAGAGACAGGGCCCCCTCTGGAAACACCATATATTTT	CATSRDRAPSGNTIYF
TRBJ2-1	-	TRBV28	TRBD1	TGTGCCAGCAGCTCACAGGGGGCACTTGAGCAGTTCTTC	CASSSQGALEQFF
TRBJ2-1	-	TRBV30	TRBD2	TGTGCCTGGAGTGTACTAGCGGGGGGGTTTGAGCAGTTCTTC	CAWSVLAGGFEQFF
TRBJ2-3	-	TRBV2	TRBD2	TGTGCCAGCAGTGAAACAATAGCGGGGGGCCTCACAGATACGCAGTATTTT	CASSETIAGGLTDTQYF
TRBJ2-7	-	TRBV5-6	-	TGTGCCAGCAGCATGACAGGCTACGAGCAGTACTTC	CASSMTGYEQYF